This TCR beta chain was sequenced for a study of shared clonotypes between healthy human individuals (TCRdb year 2020). Looking at the study overall: The cohort comprised two women and a few men aged 18 to 49 years. Per donor, three plates each were used for CD4 naive and CD4 memory, two for CD8 naive, and one for CD8 memory. To estimate repertoire size and how much clonotype sharing occurs between individuals, the study deeply sequenced the blood TCR repertoires of 5 or 6 healthy adults. To increase sequencing depth and limit assay-specific biases, different laboratories used diverse techniques to prepare libraries and sequence TCR repertoires. Each donor's leukapheresis produced roughly between roughly 0.85 and 9.5 billion PBMCs.

This clone was observed a single time. Its antigen is currently not known. The input lacks base qualities; no much larger clone sits a single base away. Findings and caveats that apply to the study as a whole: Sampling was restricted to blood, and TCR repertoires in tissues likely differ from the TCR repertoires found in blood. Across a handful of donors, around 5% of naive CD4, roughly 3.4% of naive CD8, about 2.3% of memory CD4, and over 0.35% of memory CD8 clonotypes were shared. The genetic and exposure-history diversity represented was limited by the small number of donors. Rarefaction of sorted-subset datasets indicated incomplete sequencing despite the large sequencing depth. Compared with non-shared clonotypes, clonotypes shared by all four sorted-subset donors had higher generation probabilities. Estimated clonotype richness was generally larger for naive than for memory subsets. Based on pairwise subsampling, the degree of clonotype sharing among donors was expected to be affected by sequencing depth.

Healthy HIV-negative adults with no recently reported acute infections or vaccinations were included as donors. Only Caucasian adults living in Nashville, Tennessee, USA were represented among the donors. Magnetic negative selection was used to enrich CD4+ T cells, after which naive cells were positively selected on CD45RA and the negative fraction became the memory subset. Blood was collected by leukapheresis, and PBMCs were isolated by Ficoll-Histopaque density gradient centrifugation and then cryopreserved in liquid nitrogen vapor phase. Analytical flow cytometry was used to check the purity and quantity of every magnetically sorted T cell population. From each sorted fraction, genomic DNA was isolated and quantified by UV absorbance on a Nanodrop 2000c. Using the deep immunoSEQ assay, TCR CDR3 regions were amplified from genomic DNA by multiplex PCR. Genomic DNA extracted from each cell subset was distributed evenly over all wells of several immunoSEQ 96-well plates, and each plate served as one replicate. Each replicate PCR for sorted subsets received about 180 ng genomic DNA, equal to about 30,000 T cell genomes. The purified libraries were quantified using a Qubit 3.0 fluorometer, sized with a Bioanalyzer 2100, and then quantified again using the KAPA Library Quantification kit. A separate single-read 150-cycle Illumina NextSeq 550 flow cell was used to sequence each immunoSEQ 96-well plate. The original pipeline was this. Because the immunoSEQ output held only junctional sequences and lacked quality scores, the filtering could not match the filtering applied to full-length reads. To assign V/J genes and CDR3, sequences were annotated against IMGT germline references using PyIR, a Python wrapper for IgBLAST v1.9. Reads with weak V/J assignments (E-value above 1e-6), missing CDR3, stop codons, out-of-frame junctions, or ambiguous translated residues were removed. V3J clonotypes were defined by identical inferred V gene, J gene, and CDR3 amino acid sequence. Percentage overlap between repertoires was calculated by dividing the number of shared unique clonotypes by the size of the smaller repertoire. RTK rarefaction, the Chao1 estimator, and Recon v2.1 estimates of unobserved clonotypes were used to assess repertoire richness. OLGA was used to compute generation probabilities for all TCRbeta clonotypes that the gDNA method yielded from four donors. TCRdb re-hosts the immuneACCESS table, in-frame sequences only. Its copies lack some clones; in the studies checked, an unresolved V gene accounts for under half of them, and the cause for the rest is not known. V, J and clone size reflect that table, while D and trimming were determined from the DNA. The sample yields about 1.4 million clones; around 97% were counted once. In total, the top ten clones hold 0.95% to 1.5% of the sample.

The sequence derives from a man younger than 45 in good health. Sequences were obtained from naive CD4+ T cells sorted from blood. This sample's cell subset or site label indicates: CD45RA+ positively selected.

The DNA reads TGCGCCAGCAGCTTGCAGCAGATGAACACTGAAGCTTTCTTT. Translation gives CASSLQQMNTEAFF. The chain is assembled from TRBV5-1 and TRBJ1-1, with the D gene too uncertain to name. V lost 1 base and J lost 0 bases; the stretch between them is 7 bases long. Taken from the germline V gene, the CDR1 and CDR2 loops are SGHRS and YFSETQ. The CDR3, cysteine through phenylalanine, is 14 amino acids long. Only the CDR3 part of the read is kept: 42 bases, read in frame from the first base.